Reported below is one TCR beta chain. J gave up 1 base and V 6 bases, and 3 bases lay outside the gene matches. Per the germline V gene, CDR1 is SGHKS and CDR2 is YYEKEE (reference sequence). The length of the CDR3 is 14 residues. These data are taken from a study of blood T cell repertoires in COVID-19. Repertoires were generated with immunoSEQ multiplex PCR, while TCRdb's copy carries only in-frame clones and drops some. Here the sample spans about 40,000 clones, 70% to 90% being singletons. The source of this sequence is a human donor in a cohort sampled during active COVID-19. The sequencing input was peripheral blood. The gene calls are TRBV5-5 and TRBJ1-5, with 8 bases matching TRBD1. The DNA for the CDR3 is TGTGCCAGCACAGACAGGGGAAGCAATCAGCCCCAGCATTTT. It encodes CASTDRGSNQPQHF.